The T cell receptor (beta chain) under discussion was sequenced for a study of T cells after yellow fever vaccination. Across the study: SMART-Seq v4 Ultra Low Input served to prepare low-cell-number fractions.

As concerns this clonotype: Its target is not known.

TCRdb fed the 5' RACE reads into MiXCR, producing one record per CDR3 protein. The sample records about 580,000 distinct CDR3 sequences, roughly 17% being singletons. This CDR3 is 15 amino acids long. V dropped 3 bases and J dropped 2 bases, with 13 bases sitting between them. Study outcomes and limitations: Weaker, the secondary response peaked sooner, at day 5 versus 15. Among all clonotypes, a small share was observed in both CD4 and CD8 compartments.

This TCR came from a man aged 18 to 29 who received the YFV17D yellow fever vaccine. This rearrangement joins TRBV12-3 or TRBV12-4 to TRBJ2-5; D might be TRBD2 (6 bases). Sequences were derived from PBMCs, sampled 5 days after the first yellow fever vaccination. The CDR3 nucleotides are TGTGCCAGCAGTTTTCACTCGGGGGATCAAGAGACCCAGTACTTC. Translation gives CASSFHSGDQETQYF.